The 5 T cell receptor beta chains listed next were all sequenced from one sample in a study of blood T cells in healthy people across ages. The second PCR ran about 6 to 12 cycles with a sample-barcoded 5' primer and J-beta primers. TCRdb analysed the 5' RACE reads with MiXCR anew, one entry per CDR3 protein. The profile shows about 1.4 million distinct CDR3 sequences, around 59% of them singletons. Sample: blood. Every receptor here comes from a man aged 18 to 30 in good health.

The V gene is TRBV28, the J gene TRBJ1-6; no reliable D call. This CDR3 has 10 amino acids. Per the germline V gene, CDR1 is MDHEN and CDR2 is SYDVKM. The ends were cut back, 8 bases at V and 13 bases at J, with 9 bases in the middle. CDR3 in DNA: TGTGCCAGCGAATCAAGGCCCCTCCACTTT. Protein: CASESRPLHF.

The chain carries TRBV29-1 and TRBJ2-5; 9 bases are shared with TRBD2. The J call may be incorrect, as the DNA end agrees better with TRBJ2-7. The CDR3 is made up of 17 amino acids. Per germline, CDR1 SQVTM and CDR2 ANQGSEA. The CDR3 DNA reads TGCAGCGTTGAAGATAGGTATTCTAGCGGGAATATAGACGAGCAGTACTTC. This codes for CSVEDRYSSGNIDEQYF.

The gene calls are TRBV20-1 and TRBJ2-1; 9 nucleotides line up with TRBD1. The ends lost 0 bases at V and 7 bases at J; junction bases unmatched: 13. Looked up from germline, CDR1 is DFQATT and CDR2 is SNEGSKA (reference sequence). This CDR3 region has 17 residues. CDR3 region: CSARDWDRDDYVNEQFF. The CDR3 DNA reads as TGCAGTGCTAGAGATTGGGACAGGGATGACTATGTAAATGAGCAGTTCTTC.

V usage is TRBV4-2 and J usage is TRBJ2-7; D gene unclear. The DNA matches TRBJ2-5 better at its end, which makes the J call doubtful. This CDR3 spans 13 amino acids. Looked up from germline, CDR1 is LGHNA and CDR2 is YNFKEQ. CDR3 in DNA: TGTGCCAGCAGCCAGGAAATATGGGAGACCCAGTACTTC. This translates into CASSQEIWETQYF.

This clonotype has only a few counts. The chain has TRBV20-1 and TRBJ2-5; D is undetermined. The J call may be faulty, since TRBJ2-7 better matches the DNA end. Germline CDR1 and CDR2: DFQATT and SNEGSKA (reference sequence). The CDR3 covers 12 residues. The CDR3 region is CSASANTYEQYF. The DNA of the CDR3 is TGCAGTGCTAGCGCGAATACCTACGAGCAGTACTTC.